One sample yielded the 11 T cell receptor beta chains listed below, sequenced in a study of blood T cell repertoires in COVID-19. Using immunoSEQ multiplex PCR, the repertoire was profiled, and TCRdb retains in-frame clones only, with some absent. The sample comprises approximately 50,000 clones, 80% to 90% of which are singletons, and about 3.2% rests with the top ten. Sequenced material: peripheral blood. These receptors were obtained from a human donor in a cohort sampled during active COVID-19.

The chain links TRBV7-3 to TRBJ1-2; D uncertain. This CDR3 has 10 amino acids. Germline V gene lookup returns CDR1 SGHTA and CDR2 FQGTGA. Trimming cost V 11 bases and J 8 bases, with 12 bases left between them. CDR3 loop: CAGGLEGYTF. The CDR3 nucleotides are TGTGCCGGTGGCCTGGAGGGCTACACCTTC.

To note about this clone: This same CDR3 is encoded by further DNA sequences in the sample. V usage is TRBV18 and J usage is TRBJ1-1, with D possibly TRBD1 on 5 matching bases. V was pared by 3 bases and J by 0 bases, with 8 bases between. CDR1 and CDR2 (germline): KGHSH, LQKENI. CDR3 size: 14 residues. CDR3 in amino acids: CASSPGLMNTEAFF. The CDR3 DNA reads TGTGCCAGCTCACCGGGACTGATGAACACTGAAGCTTTCTTT.

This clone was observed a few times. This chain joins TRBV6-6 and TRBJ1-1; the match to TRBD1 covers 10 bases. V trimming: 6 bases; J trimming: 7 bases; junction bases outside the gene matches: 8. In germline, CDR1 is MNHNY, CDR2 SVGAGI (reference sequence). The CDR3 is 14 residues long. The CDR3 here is CASRAGQGSNEAFF. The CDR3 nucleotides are TGTGCCAGCAGGGCGGGACAGGGGTCCAATGAAGCTTTCTTT.

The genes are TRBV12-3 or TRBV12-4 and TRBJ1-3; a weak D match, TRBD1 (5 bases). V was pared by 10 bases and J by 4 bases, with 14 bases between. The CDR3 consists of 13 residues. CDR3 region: CATVRASGNTIYF. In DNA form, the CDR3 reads TGTGCCACAGTCAGGGCATCAGGAAACACCATATATTTT.

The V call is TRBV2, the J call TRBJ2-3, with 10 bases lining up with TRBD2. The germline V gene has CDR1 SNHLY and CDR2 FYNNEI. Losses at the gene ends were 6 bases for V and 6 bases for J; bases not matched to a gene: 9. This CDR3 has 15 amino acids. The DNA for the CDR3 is TGTGCCAGCAGGGTAGCGGGGGGAGCTGCGGATACGCAGTATTTT. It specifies CASRVAGGAADTQYF.

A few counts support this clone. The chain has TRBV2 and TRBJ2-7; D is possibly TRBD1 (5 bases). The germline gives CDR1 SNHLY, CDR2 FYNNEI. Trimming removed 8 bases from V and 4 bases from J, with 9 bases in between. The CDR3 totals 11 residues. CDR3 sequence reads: CASGREYEQYF. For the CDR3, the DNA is TGTGCCAGCGGCAGGGAATACGAGCAGTACTTC.

In nucleotides, the CDR3 is TGTGCCAGCAGCCCCCCAGCGAGGGGGCTCAACACAGATACGCAGTATTTT. This gives the protein CASSPPARGLNTDTQYF. The gene calls are TRBV11-3 and TRBJ2-3; TRBD1 matches 7 bases. Germline V lookup: CDR1 SGHNT, CDR2 YENEEA. This CDR3 is 17 amino acids long. Trimming took 5 bases from V and 2 from J; bases not matched to a gene: 13.

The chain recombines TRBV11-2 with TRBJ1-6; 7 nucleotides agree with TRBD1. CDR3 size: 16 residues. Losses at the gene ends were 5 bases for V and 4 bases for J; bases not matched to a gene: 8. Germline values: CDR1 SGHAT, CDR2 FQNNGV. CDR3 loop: CASSKTGTAYNSPLHF. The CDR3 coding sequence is TGTGCCAGCAGCAAAACCGGGACAGCTTATAATTCACCCCTCCACTTT. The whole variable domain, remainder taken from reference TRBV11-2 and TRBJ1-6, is EAGVAQSPRYKIIEKRQSVAFWCNPISGHATLYWYQQILGQGPKLLIQFQNNGVVDDSQLPKDRFSAERLKGVDSTLKIQPAKLEDSAVYLCASSKTGTAYNSPLHFGNGTRLTVT.

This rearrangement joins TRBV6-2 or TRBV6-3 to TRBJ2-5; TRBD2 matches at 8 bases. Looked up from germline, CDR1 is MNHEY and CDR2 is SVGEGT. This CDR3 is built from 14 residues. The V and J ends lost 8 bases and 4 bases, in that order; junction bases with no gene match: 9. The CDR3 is CASRSGGAGETQYF. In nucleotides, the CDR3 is TGTGCCAGCCGTTCCGGGGGGGCCGGAGAGACCCAGTACTTC.

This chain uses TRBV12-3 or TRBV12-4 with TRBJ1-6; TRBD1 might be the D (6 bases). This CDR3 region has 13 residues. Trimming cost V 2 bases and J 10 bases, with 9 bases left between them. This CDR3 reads CASSLTGRSPLHF. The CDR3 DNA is TGTGCCAGCAGTTTAACAGGGCGGTCACCCCTCCACTTT.

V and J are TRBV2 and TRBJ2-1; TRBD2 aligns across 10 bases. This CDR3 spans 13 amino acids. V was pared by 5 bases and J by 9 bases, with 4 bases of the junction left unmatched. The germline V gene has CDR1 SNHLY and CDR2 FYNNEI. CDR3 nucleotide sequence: TGTGCCAGCAGTCAGGGACTAGCGAGTGAGCAGTTCTTC. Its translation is CASSQGLASEQFF.